Included here is one T cell receptor beta chain sequence, with context. No antigen is known for it. The data belong to a study of OX40 agonist ivuxolimab in advanced cancers. The overall study: Ivuxolimab, an agonistic anti-OX40 (CD134) antibody, was given to patients.

The method was immunoSEQ multiplex PCR; TCRdb's version includes in-frame clones alone and lacks a portion of them. This table holds under 150,000 clones, approximately 90% found once. Study outcomes and limitations: Compared with others, partial responders at 0.1-3.0 mg/kg displayed clonal expansion among the lowest. Nonresponders, in some cases, also had low normalized T-cell clonal expansion.

The material was CD4+ or CD8+ T cells sorted from blood, obtained in a trial of the OX40 agonist ivuxolimab. This receptor was obtained from an adult with an advanced solid tumor such as melanoma, head and neck, liver or kidney cancer.

The CDR3 here is CASSVRYTDTQYF. In DNA form, the CDR3 reads TGTGCCAGCAGCGTCAGATACACAGATACGCAGTATTTT. The V call is TRBV5-6, the J call TRBJ2-3; D remains ambiguous. The germline V gene has CDR1 SGHDT and CDR2 YYEEEE. With 4 bases removed from V and 2 bases from J, the gap between germline ends came to 8 bases. The CDR3 consists of 13 residues.